This passage covers 24 T cell receptor beta chains from one sample sequenced in a study of T cells in Graves' hyperthyroidism and ophthalmopathy. RNA transcripts served as the template for amplifying TCR beta CDR3 regions. The study used the HTBI primer set for a first-round RT-PCR of the TCR CDR3. TCRdb re-called the multiplex PCR reads with MiXCR, one entry per CDR3 protein. The table has under 300,000 distinct CDR3 sequences, approximately 23% seen once. Sequenced input: blood. The receptor set was obtained from a man younger than 45 with Graves' ophthalmopathy.

This clonotype was seen more than once but under ten times. V usage is TRBV9 and J usage is TRBJ2-7, with 13 nucleotides matching TRBD2. This CDR3 contains 15 residues. With V trimmed by 5 bases and J by 3 bases, 5 bases remained unmatched. Germline V gene data show CDR1 as SGDLS and CDR2 as YYNGEE. The CDR3, as DNA: TGTGCCAGCAGTCACGGGACTAGCGGGAACTACGAGCAGTACTTC. Protein: CASSHGTSGNYEQYF.

This clonotype was picked up a small number of times. The V and J genes are TRBV7-2 and TRBJ1-2; 7 bases are shared with TRBD1. V gave up 5 bases and J gave up 2 bases; unmatched junction bases: 5. The germline V gene encodes CDR1 SGHTA and CDR2 FQGNSA. CDR3 length: 14 residues. CDR3: CASSRTGPNYGYTF. CDR3 DNA: TGTGCCAGCAGCCGGACAGGTCCCAACTATGGCTACACCTTC.

This chain connects TRBV28 to TRBJ1-2; D is possibly TRBD1 (6 bases). The CDR3 totals 14 residues. Trimming took off 4 bases at V and 8 bases at J, with 17 bases between the two ends. CDR1 MDHEN and CDR2 SYDVKM come from the germline V gene. The CDR3 reads CASSSTQGFWGYTF. The CDR3 region has the DNA TGTGCCAGCAGTTCGACCCAGGGGTTTTGGGGCTACACCTTC.

The rearrangement joins TRBV6-2 or TRBV6-3 to TRBJ2-5; 8 nucleotides line up with TRBD2. There are 14 residues in the CDR3. Germline V gene sequence: CDR1 MNHEY, CDR2 SVGEGT. J was trimmed by 0 bases and V by 6 bases; bases with no gene match: 3. CDR3 amino acids: CASSLLADQETQYF. CDR3 nucleotides: TGTGCCAGCAGCCTACTAGCGGACCAAGAGACCCAGTACTTC.

CDR3 sequence: CSARDRSGRATDTQYF. The CDR3 DNA reads as TGCAGTGCTAGAGATCGGTCCGGGAGGGCCACAGATACGCAGTATTTT. The chain couples TRBV20-1 to TRBJ2-3; 8 bases line up with TRBD2. Losses at the gene ends were 0 bases for V and 2 bases for J; bases not matched to a gene: 7. Germline values: CDR1 DFQATT, CDR2 SNEGSKA (reference sequence). This CDR3 contains 16 residues.

This clonotype was observed a few times. J is TRBJ2-3 and V is TRBV6-1, with 9 bases that match TRBD1. The V gene end was trimmed by 7 bases and the J gene end by 4 bases; junction bases not matched to a gene: 6. Germline V gene data show CDR1 as MNHNS and CDR2 as SASEGT. This CDR3 is 14 amino acids long. CDR3 in amino acids: CASNLQGAADTQYF. In DNA form, the CDR3 reads TGTGCCAGCAACTTACAGGGGGCCGCAGATACGCAGTATTTT.

This chain joins TRBV7-2 and TRBJ2-7, with D maybe TRBD1 (6 bases). The V end was cut by 0 bases, the J end by 4 bases, with 13 bases between. This CDR3 spans 15 amino acids. Germline V gives CDR1 SGHTA, CDR2 FQGNSA. The CDR3 sequence is CASSLADSPGYEQYF. CDR3 in DNA: TGTGCCAGCAGCTTAGCGGACAGCCCAGGGTACGAGCAGTACTTC.

This clonotype has only a few counts. For the CDR3, the DNA is TGTGCCAGCAGCTTCGGGGATTCACCCCTCCACTTT. Translated, it gives CASSFGDSPLHF. The chain recombines TRBV7-9 with TRBJ1-6; D gene unclear. This CDR3 comprises 12 residues. The ends were cut back, 3 bases at V and 8 bases at J, with 5 bases in the middle. The V gene's germline CDR1 is SEHNR and CDR2 FQNEAQ (reference sequence). Together with reference TRBV7-9 and TRBJ1-6, the CDR3 gives the full variable domain: DTGVSQNPRHKITKRGQNVTFRCDPISEHNRLYWYRQTLGQGPEFLTYFQNEAQLEKSRLLSDRFSAERPKGSFSTLEIQRTEQGDSAMYLCASSFGDSPLHFGNGTRLTVT.

The chain couples TRBV4-2 to TRBJ2-5, with 12 nucleotides matching TRBD2. V was pared by 1 base and J by 5 bases, with 2 bases of the junction left unmatched. This CDR3 is 15 amino acids long. The germline gives CDR1 LGHNA, CDR2 YNFKEQ. The CDR3 loop reads CASSQGTSGAETQYF. The CDR3 region has the DNA TGTGCCAGCAGCCAAGGGACTAGCGGGGCCGAGACCCAGTACTTC.

In this sample, this clonotype turned up a few times. V gene TRBV27 combines with J gene TRBJ1-1; D not resolved. V was shortened by 2 bases and J by 5 bases, with 9 bases between the two germline ends. The CDR3 length is 13 residues. Germline values: CDR1 MNHEY, CDR2 SMNVEV (reference sequence). The CDR3 sequence is CASSLVGWTEAFF. The CDR3 bases are TGTGCCAGCAGTTTAGTGGGTTGGACTGAAGCTTTCTTT.

This clonotype came up a few times. The genes are TRBV15 and TRBJ1-2, with 8 positions matching TRBD1. Per germline, CDR1 LNHNV and CDR2 YYDKDF (reference sequence). This CDR3 comprises 14 residues. V shed 0 bases, J shed 4 bases, and the junction held 1 base outside the gene matches. CDR3 sequence: CATSREQGGYGYTF. The CDR3 region has the DNA TGTGCCACCAGCAGAGAACAGGGGGGCTATGGCTACACCTTC.

V usage is TRBV12-3 or TRBV12-4 and J usage is TRBJ2-2; 8 nucleotides align to TRBD2. Trimming removed 2 bases from V and 4 bases from J; junction bases left unmatched: 9. The CDR3 sequence is 17 residues long. Here the CDR3 DNA reads TGTGCCAGCAGTTTAAAGTTACTAGCGGAAATCACCGGGGAGCTGTTTTTT. This codes for CASSLKLLAEITGELFF.

CDR3 DNA sequence: TGTGCCAGCAGTAGACGACAGGTCACCGGGGAGCTGTTTTTT. This gives the protein CASSRRQVTGELFF. The chain joins TRBV27 to TRBJ2-2; possibly TRBD1 for D (6 bases). CDR3 length: 14 residues. V was clipped by 5 bases and J by 4 bases, with 11 bases between them. CDR1 and CDR2 (germline): MNHEY, SMNVEV (reference sequence).

This clonotype was observed at least ten times. The rearrangement uses TRBV28 and TRBJ2-7; D is perhaps TRBD1 or TRBD2 (6 bases each). Germline values: CDR1 MDHEN, CDR2 SYDVKM. Trimming left V 3 bases short and J 0 bases short, with 27 bases between. The CDR3 is 20 residues long. CDR3 in amino acids: CASSFPPPGHGPGSSYEQYF. DNA for the CDR3: TGTGCCAGCAGTTTTCCTCCACCGGGACACGGTCCCGGGAGCTCCTACGAGCAGTACTTC.

Details on this clonotype: One base away lies a much larger clone, so this may be a sequencing read error. The V gene is TRBV28, the J gene TRBJ2-5; D remains unclear. The CDR3 has 13 amino acids. V lost 6 bases and J lost 5, with 13 bases in between. CDR1 MDHEN and CDR2 SYDVKM come from the germline V gene. CDR3 coding DNA: TGTGCCAGCAGATCACGGTGGTTGGAGACCCAGTACTTC. Its protein product is CASRSRWLETQYF.

This chain uses TRBV20-1 with TRBJ1-5; D gene uncertain. Trimming took 3 bases from V and 0 from J, leaving 6 bases between them. The CDR3 spans 13 residues. Germline loops: CDR1 DFQATT, CDR2 SNEGSKA (reference sequence). DNA of the CDR3: TGCAGTGCTAGTCGCAATAGCAATCAGCCCCAGCATTTT. Protein product: CSASRNSNQPQHF.

The CDR3: CSARGLSYNEQFF. The CDR3 DNA is TGCAGTGCTAGAGGGCTTTCCTACAATGAGCAGTTCTTC. The chain carries TRBV20-1 and TRBJ2-1; D unresolved. Germline loops: CDR1 DFQATT, CDR2 SNEGSKA (reference sequence). The CDR3 spans 13 residues. The V end was cut by 1 base, the J end by 1 base, with 5 bases between.

This clonotype has a count of ten or more. This chain joins TRBV20-1 and TRBJ1-2, with a weak D call TRBD1 (5 bases). CDR1 and CDR2 (germline): DFQATT, SNEGSKA (reference sequence). This CDR3 has 12 amino acids. V shed 7 bases and J shed 2 bases, with 11 bases lying between them. The CDR3 DNA follows: TGCAGTGGGGCCGACAGCAACTATGGCTACACCTTC. Residues: CSGADSNYGYTF.

The chain recombines TRBV3-1 with TRBJ2-2; possibly TRBD1 for D (6 bases). Germline CDR1 and CDR2: LGHDT and YNNKEL (reference sequence). Between the trimmed V and J ends, which lost 2 bases and 4 bases, there was a span of 14 bases. The CDR3 spans 16 residues. The DNA for the CDR3 is TGTGCCAGCAGCCAATCGGGCCAGGGGATCACCGGGGAGCTGTTTTTT. Amino acid sequence: CASSQSGQGITGELFF.

This chain links TRBV7-9 with TRBJ1-2, with D unclear. With 4 bases removed from V and 2 bases from J, the gap between germline ends came to 5 bases. Germline V CDR1 and CDR2: SEHNR, FQNEAQ (reference sequence). CDR3 length: 12 residues. The CDR3 nucleotides are TGTGCCAGCAGCTACGAGAACTATGGCTACACCTTC. Residues: CASSYENYGYTF.

V gene TRBV7-6 combines with J gene TRBJ2-1, with TRBD2 matching over 12 bases. This CDR3 is 17 amino acids long. Germline CDR1 SGHVS, CDR2 FNYEAQ. After removal of 2 bases from V and 4 bases from J, the junction contained 6 bases not matched to a gene. CDR3 sequence reads: CASSLRLAGAEYNEQFF. CDR3 nucleotide sequence: TGTGCCAGCAGCTTAAGACTAGCGGGAGCCGAATACAATGAGCAGTTCTTC.

This clonotype came up a few times. V and J are TRBV4-1 and TRBJ2-2, with D maybe TRBD2 (6 bases). The germline CDR1 and CDR2 sequences are MGHRA and YSYEKL. The CDR3 spans 15 residues. V dropped 0 bases and J dropped 5 bases, with 10 bases sitting between them. The CDR3 protein is CASSQEGRETGELFF. The CDR3 nucleotides are TGCGCCAGCAGCCAAGAGGGCCGGGAGACCGGGGAGCTGTTTTTT.

The count of this clonotype is one. V usage is TRBV7-2 and J usage is TRBJ2-3; 7 positions match TRBD2. V lost 1 base, J lost 8 bases, and 12 bases stayed unmatched. This CDR3 is 16 amino acids long. Germline CDR1 is SGHTA and CDR2 is FQGNSA. The CDR3 nucleotides are TGTGCCAGCAGCTTAGTGGGAGGGGCACCACACGGTACGCAGTATTTT. Encoded protein: CASSLVGGAPHGTQYF.

The chain joins TRBV6-2 or TRBV6-3 to TRBJ2-2, with TRBD1 matching over 10 bases. Trimming at V came to 7 bases and at J to 7 bases, leaving 6 bases not matched to a gene. Per the germline V gene, CDR1 is MNHEY and CDR2 is SVGEGT. There are 14 residues in the CDR3. The CDR3 loop reads CASKPDRGRGELFF. The CDR3 DNA follows: TGTGCCAGCAAACCCGACAGGGGGCGCGGGGAGCTGTTTTTT.